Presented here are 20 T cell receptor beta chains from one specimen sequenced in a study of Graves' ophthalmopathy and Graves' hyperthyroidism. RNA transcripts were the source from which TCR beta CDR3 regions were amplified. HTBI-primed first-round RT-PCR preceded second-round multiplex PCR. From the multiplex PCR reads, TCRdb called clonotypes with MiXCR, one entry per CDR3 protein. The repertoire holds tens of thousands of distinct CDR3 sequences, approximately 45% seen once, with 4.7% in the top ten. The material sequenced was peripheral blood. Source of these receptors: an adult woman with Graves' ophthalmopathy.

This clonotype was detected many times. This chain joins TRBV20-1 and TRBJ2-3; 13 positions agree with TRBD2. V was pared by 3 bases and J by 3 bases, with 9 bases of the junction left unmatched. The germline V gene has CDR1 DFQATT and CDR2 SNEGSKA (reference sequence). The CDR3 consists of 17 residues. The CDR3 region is CSARDGLAGAGTDTQYF. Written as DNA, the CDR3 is TGCAGTGCTAGGGACGGACTAGCGGGAGCAGGGACAGATACGCAGTATTTT.

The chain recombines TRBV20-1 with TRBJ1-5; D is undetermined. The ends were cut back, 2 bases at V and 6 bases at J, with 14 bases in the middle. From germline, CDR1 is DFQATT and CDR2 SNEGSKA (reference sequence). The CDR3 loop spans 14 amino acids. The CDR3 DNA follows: TGCAGTGCTAGAATCGGTAGCGGGAGTCAGCCCCAGCATTTT. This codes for CSARIGSGSQPQHF.

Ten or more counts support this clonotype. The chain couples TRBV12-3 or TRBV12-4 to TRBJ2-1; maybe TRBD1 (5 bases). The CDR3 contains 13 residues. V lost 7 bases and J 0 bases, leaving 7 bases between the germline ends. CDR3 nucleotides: TGTGCCAGCAACAGGAACTCCTACAATGAGCAGTTCTTC. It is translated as CASNRNSYNEQFF.

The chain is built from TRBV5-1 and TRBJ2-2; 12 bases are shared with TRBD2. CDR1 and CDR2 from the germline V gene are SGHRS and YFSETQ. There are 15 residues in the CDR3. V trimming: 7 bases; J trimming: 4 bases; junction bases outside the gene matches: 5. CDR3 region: CASRLAGVLTGELFF. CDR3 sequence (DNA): TGCGCCAGCCGACTAGCGGGGGTTCTCACCGGGGAGCTGTTTTTT. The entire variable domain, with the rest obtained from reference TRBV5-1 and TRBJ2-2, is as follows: KAGVTQTPRYLIKTRGQQVTLSCSPISGHRSVSWYQQTPGQGLQFLFEYFSETQRNKGNFPGRFSGRQFSNSRSEMNVSTLELGDSALYLCASRLAGVLTGELFFGEGSRLTVL.

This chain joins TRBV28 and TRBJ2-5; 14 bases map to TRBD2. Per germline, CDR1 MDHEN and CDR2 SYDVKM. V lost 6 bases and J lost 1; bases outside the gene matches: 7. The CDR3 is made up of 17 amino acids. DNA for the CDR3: TGTGCCAGCAGCCTCGGGACTAGCGGGAGCGGCCAAGAGACCCAGTACTTC. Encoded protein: CASSLGTSGSGQETQYF.

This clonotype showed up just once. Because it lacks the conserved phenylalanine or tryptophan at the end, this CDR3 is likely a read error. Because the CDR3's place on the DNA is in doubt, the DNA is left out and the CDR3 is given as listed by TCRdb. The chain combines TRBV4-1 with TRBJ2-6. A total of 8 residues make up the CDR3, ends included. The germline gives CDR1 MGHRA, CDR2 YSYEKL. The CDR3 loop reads CASSQDVD.

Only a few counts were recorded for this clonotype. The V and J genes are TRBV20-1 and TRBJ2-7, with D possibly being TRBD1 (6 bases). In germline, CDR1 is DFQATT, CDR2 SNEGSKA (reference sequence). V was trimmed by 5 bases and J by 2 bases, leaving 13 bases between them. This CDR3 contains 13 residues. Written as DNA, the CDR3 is TGCAGTGCTGGGGGCCCGAGCACCTACGAGCAGTACTTC. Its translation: CSAGGPSTYEQYF.

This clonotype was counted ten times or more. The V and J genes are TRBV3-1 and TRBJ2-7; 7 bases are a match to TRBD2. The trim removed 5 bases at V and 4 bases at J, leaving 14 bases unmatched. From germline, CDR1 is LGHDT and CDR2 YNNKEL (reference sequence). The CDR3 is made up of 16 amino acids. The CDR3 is CASSSLPWSGKYEQYF. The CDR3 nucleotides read TGTGCCAGCAGCTCCCTCCCGTGGAGCGGGAAATACGAGCAGTACTTC.

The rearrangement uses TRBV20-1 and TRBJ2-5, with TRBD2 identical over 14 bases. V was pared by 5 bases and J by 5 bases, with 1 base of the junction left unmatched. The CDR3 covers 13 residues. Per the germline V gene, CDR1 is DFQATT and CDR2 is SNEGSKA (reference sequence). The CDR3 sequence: CSAGLAGGETQYF. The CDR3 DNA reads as TGCAGTGCTGGACTAGCGGGGGGTGAGACCCAGTACTTC.

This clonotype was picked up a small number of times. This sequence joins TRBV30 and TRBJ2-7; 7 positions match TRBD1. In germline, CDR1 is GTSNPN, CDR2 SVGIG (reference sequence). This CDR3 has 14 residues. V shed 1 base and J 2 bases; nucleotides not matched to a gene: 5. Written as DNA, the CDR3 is TGTGCCTGGAGTGCCCGGACAGGAACCTACGAGCAGTACTTC. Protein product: CAWSARTGTYEQYF.

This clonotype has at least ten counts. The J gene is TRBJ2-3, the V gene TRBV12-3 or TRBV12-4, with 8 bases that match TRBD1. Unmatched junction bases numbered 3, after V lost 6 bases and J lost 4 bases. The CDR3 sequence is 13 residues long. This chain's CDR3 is CASSRQGSDTQYF. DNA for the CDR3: TGTGCCAGCAGCCGACAGGGGTCAGATACGCAGTATTTT.

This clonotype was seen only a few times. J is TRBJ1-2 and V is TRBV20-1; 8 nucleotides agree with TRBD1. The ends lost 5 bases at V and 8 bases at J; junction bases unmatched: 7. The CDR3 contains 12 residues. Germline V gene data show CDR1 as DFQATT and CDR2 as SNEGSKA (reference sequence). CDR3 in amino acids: CSASRTGRGYTF. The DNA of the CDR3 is TGCAGTGCTTCACGGACAGGGAGGGGCTACACCTTC.

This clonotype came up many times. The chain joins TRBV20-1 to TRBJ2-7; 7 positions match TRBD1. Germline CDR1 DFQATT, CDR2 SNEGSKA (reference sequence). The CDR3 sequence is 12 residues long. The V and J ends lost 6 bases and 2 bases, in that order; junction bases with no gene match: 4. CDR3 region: CSAETGTYEQYF. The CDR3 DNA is TGCAGTGCCGAGACAGGGACCTACGAGCAGTACTTC.

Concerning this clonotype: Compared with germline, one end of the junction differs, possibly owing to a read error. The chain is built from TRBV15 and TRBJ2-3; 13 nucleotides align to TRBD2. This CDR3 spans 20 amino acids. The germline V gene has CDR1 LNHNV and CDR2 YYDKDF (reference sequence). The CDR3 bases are TGTGCCACCGGCAGAGCTCTTGGGACTAGCGGGACTAGCGACACAGATACGCAGTATTTT. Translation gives CATGRALGTSGTSDTDTQYF.

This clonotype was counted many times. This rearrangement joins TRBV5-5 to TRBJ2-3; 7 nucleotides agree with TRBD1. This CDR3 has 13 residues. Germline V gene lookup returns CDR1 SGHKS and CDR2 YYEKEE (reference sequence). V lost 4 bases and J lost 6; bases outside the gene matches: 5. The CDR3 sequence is CASSLIGGDTQYF. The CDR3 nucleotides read TGTGCCAGCAGCCTGATAGGGGGCGATACGCAGTATTTT. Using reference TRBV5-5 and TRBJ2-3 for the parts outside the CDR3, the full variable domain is DAGVTQSPTHLIKTRGQQVTLRCSPISGHKSVSWYQQVLGQGPQFIFQYYEKEERGRGNFPDRFSARQFPNYSSELNVNALLLGDSALYLCASSLIGGDTQYFGPGTRLTVL.

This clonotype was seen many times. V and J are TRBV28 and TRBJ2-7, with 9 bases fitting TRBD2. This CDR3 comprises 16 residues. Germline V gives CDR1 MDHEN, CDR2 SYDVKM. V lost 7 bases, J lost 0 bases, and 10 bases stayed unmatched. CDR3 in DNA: TGTGCCAGCACCCTCGCCGGGACTAGCAGCTCCTACGAGCAGTACTTC. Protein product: CASTLAGTSSSYEQYF.

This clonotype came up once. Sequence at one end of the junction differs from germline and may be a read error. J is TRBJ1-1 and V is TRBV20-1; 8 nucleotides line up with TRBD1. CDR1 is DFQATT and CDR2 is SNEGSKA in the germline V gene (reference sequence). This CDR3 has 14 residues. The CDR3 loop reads CSALTGGQGAEAFF. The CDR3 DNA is TGCAGTGCCCTTACGGGGGGCCAGGGGGCTGAAGCTTTCTTC.

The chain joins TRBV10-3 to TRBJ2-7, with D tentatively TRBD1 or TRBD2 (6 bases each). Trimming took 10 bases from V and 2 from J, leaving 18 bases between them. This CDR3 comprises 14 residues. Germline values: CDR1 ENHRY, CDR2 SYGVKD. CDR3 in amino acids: CASSPSGGTYEQYF. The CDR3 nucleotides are TGTGCCAGCAGCCCGTCCGGGGGCACCTACGAGCAGTACTTC.

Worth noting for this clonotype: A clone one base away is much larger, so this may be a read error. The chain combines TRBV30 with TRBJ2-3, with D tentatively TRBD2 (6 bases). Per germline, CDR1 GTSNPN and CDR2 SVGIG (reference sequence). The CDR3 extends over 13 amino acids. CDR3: CAWSVRGSDTEYF. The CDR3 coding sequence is TGTGCCTGGAGTGTACGGGGGTCAGATACGGAGTATTTT.

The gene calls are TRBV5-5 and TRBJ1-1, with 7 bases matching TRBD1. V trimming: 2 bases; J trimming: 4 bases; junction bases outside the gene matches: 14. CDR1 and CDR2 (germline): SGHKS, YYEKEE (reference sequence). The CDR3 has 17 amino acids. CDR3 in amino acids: CASSFGNLKGGITEAFF. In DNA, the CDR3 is TGTGCCAGCAGCTTCGGAAATTTAAAAGGGGGCATCACTGAAGCTTTCTTT.